This TCR beta chain is from a study of T-cell reconstitution after alpha-beta-depleted transplantation in children. This CDR3 is 15 amino acids long. Per the germline V gene, CDR1 is SGHRS and CDR2 is YFSETQ. V lost 4 bases, J lost 0 bases, and 8 bases lay in between. Unique molecular identifiers tagged the TCRbeta library. Using its own MiXCR run on the PCR reads, TCRdb lists one record per CDR3 protein. The data contain roughly 300,000 distinct CDR3 sequences, roughly 9.5% of them seen just once; the ten biggest clones take up over 9%. The sequences come from PBMCs from the stem cell graft donor, collected from the stem cell graft. The J gene is TRBJ2-6, the V gene TRBV5-1; no clear D. This TCR was recovered from a human donor who donated a stem cell graft to a child with SCID. This chain's CDR3 is CASSESPSGANVLTF. The CDR3 nucleotides are TGCGCCAGCAGCGAGAGCCCCTCTGGGGCCAACGTCCTGACTTTC.